This TCR beta chain was identified during a study of Ad26.COV2.S vaccination and SARS-CoV-2 variants. Turning to the study itself: Sample donor was a member of the COV1001 Ad26.COV2.S trial arm. Administration of Ad26.COV2.S was intramuscular, either once or twice 56 days apart.

Only in-frame clones appear in the TCRdb table, and some are missing; sequencing was by immunoSEQ multiplex PCR. Counted here are approximately 500,000 clones, roughly 87% occurring once; the ten biggest clones make up 13%. As regards this clone: What it binds is unknown.

The germline gives CDR1 MNHEY, CDR2 SMNVEV (reference sequence). There are 15 residues in the CDR3. The ends were cut back, 5 bases at V and 4 bases at J, with 15 bases in the middle. Regarding the study as a whole: The study found similar non-spike TCR breadth in vaccine and placebo recipients.

The treatment denotes: roughly 18 received Ad26.COV2.S at low or high dose, single or two shots; about five received placebo; per-sample allocation not given. At day 63 after the first vaccine or placebo injection, samples were drawn. Ad26.COV2.S expressed prefusion-stabilized spike from the original Wuhan strain. The J gene is TRBJ2-1, the V gene TRBV27; perhaps TRBD2 as D (6 bases). This clonotype was obtained from a person aged 18-60 years who received the Ad26.COV2.S COVID-19 vaccine or a placebo. The starting material was peripheral blood, obtained in a trial of Ad26.COV2.S vaccine versus placebo. CDR3 nucleotide sequence: TGTGCCAGCAGTCCCCGGGGAGGCCGTTACAATGAGCAGTTCTTC. Its protein product is CASSPRGGRYNEQFF.